The clone carrying this T cell receptor (beta chain) was found many times. The antigen is undetermined. This sample is drawn from a study of T cells in Graves' hyperthyroidism and ophthalmopathy. RNA transcripts provided the source from which TCR beta CDR3 regions were amplified. TCR CDR3 regions were first amplified by RT-PCR with HTBI primers. TCRdb re-called the multiplex PCR reads through MiXCR, storing one row per CDR3 protein. This sample has roughly 570,000 distinct CDR3 sequences, with 35% to 55% found just once. Looked up from germline, CDR1 is SGHRS and CDR2 is YFSETQ. This CDR3 is built from 14 residues. V lost 0 bases and J 5 bases, leaving 11 bases between the germline ends. Study conclusions and caveats: Ophthalmopathy stood apart from stable hyperthyroidism in a 13 V-J model. With a median lead of approximately six months before onset, the model predicted ophthalmopathy.

Lactation, pregnancy, other autoimmune disease or uncontrolled infection led to exclusion of patients. In making diagnoses, clinical symptoms, serum thyroxine and TRAb, thyroid ultrasound and orbital computed tomography were all used. The chain carries TRBV5-1 and TRBJ2-5; no definite D call. The sequence was collected from an adult woman with Graves' disease, either hyperthyroidism or ophthalmopathy (not recorded which). The sequencing sample was made of peripheral blood or thyroid tissue (not recorded which). The CDR3 loop is CASSLEGHGETQYF. The CDR3 nucleotides read TGCGCCAGCAGCTTGGAAGGCCACGGGGAGACCCAGTACTTC.